This entry is about one T cell receptor beta chain. Using immunoSEQ multiplex PCR, the repertoire was profiled, and TCRdb retains in-frame clones only, with some absent. Here the sample spans 90,000 to 100,000 clones, 60% to 75% being singletons. The data were obtained in a study of radiotherapy plus CTLA-4 blockade in lung cancer. Receiving focal radiation plus CTLA-4 blockade with ipilimumab were patients who had chemo-refractory metastatic non-small-cell lung cancer. CDR3 length: 14 residues. V was clipped by 5 bases and J by 0 bases, with 8 bases between them. Germline lookup yields CDR1 MNHEY and CDR2 SVGAGI.

This chain links TRBV6-5 with TRBJ2-1; maybe TRBD2 (5 bases). The sample here was peripheral blood, taken from a patient treated with radiotherapy plus ipilimumab. The source is a human donor with non-small cell lung cancer who had a partial response to radiotherapy plus ipilimumab. Some clones in this sample may be carry-over from other donors' samples. CDR3 sequence reads: CASSRRSSYNEQFF. The CDR3 DNA reads as TGTGCCAGCAGTCGGAGGAGCTCCTACAATGAGCAGTTCTTC.